The T cell receptor (beta chain) described here comes from a study of T cell responses to AZD1222 COVID-19 vaccine. Method: immunoSEQ multiplex PCR; TCRdb's copy keeps in-frame clones and lacks some. The repertoire consists of roughly 140,000 clones, with approximately 93% occurring once and the leading ten covering around 10%. Germline loops: CDR1 MRHNA, CDR2 SNTAGT. V was cut by 2 bases and J by 6 bases, with 10 bases left in between. The CDR3 has 14 residues. Sequencing used peripheral blood, obtained after recovery from COVID-19. The source is an adult who had recovered from COVID-19. The rearrangement uses TRBV6-4 and TRBJ2-2; D gene uncertain. The CDR3 is CASSDLGGAGELFF. CDR3 bases: TGTGCCAGCAGTGACCTTGGTGGCGCCGGGGAGCTGTTTTTT.